This T cell receptor beta chain derives from a study of cytomegalovirus exposure and HLA in healthy donors. Researchers ran the PCR with 60 Vbeta and 13 Jbeta primers. Data came from immunoSEQ multiplex PCR; TCRdb stores just in-frame clones and leaves some out. The sample has tens of thousands of clones. Germline V gene lookup returns CDR1 MNHEY and CDR2 SVGAGI. Trimming cost V 8 bases and J 8 bases, with 12 bases left between them. This CDR3 region has 12 residues. The chain employs TRBV6-5 and TRBJ1-4; D is unresolved. The receptor was isolated from a woman aged 55-70 years in good health and CMV-seronegative. The sample consisted of PBMCs. The CDR3 nucleotides are TGTGCCAGCGGGAGGCAGCAGGAAAAACTGTTTTTT. This encodes CASGRQQEKLFF.